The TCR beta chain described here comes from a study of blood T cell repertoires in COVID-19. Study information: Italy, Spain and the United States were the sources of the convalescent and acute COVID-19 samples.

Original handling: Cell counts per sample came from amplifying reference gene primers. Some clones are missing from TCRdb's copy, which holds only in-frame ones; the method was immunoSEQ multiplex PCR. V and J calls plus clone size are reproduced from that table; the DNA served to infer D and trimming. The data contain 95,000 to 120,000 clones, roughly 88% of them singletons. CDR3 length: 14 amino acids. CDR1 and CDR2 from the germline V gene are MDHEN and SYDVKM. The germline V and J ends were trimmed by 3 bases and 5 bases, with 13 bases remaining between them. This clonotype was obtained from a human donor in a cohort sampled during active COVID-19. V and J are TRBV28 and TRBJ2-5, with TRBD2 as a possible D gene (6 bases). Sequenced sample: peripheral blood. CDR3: CASSFGGAGETQYF. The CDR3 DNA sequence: TGTGCCAGCAGTTTTGGAGGGGCGGGGGAGACCCAGTACTTC.